The 24 T cell receptor beta chains reported below all come from one sample, sequenced in a study of blood T cell repertoires in COVID-19. The protocol was immunoSEQ multiplex PCR, while the TCRdb copy is restricted to in-frame clones and leaves out a portion. Of around 190,000 clones in the sample, approximately 83% were seen once. The sample comprised peripheral blood. The receptor set was obtained from a man aged 50 to 59 with active or convalescent COVID-19.

This clone occurred a few times. The V call is TRBV2, the J call TRBJ2-7; TRBD2 matches 10 bases. The CDR3 has 14 residues. Germline values: CDR1 SNHLY, CDR2 FYNNEI. Losses at the gene ends were 11 bases for V and 4 bases for J; bases not matched to a gene: 11. For the CDR3, the DNA is TGTGCCGGAGGGTCCGGGACTAGCGTATACGAGCAGTACTTC. Amino acid sequence: CAGGSGTSVYEQYF.

The V and J genes are TRBV24-1 and TRBJ1-2, with D unclear. CDR1 and CDR2 (germline): KGHDR, SFDVKD. Between the trimmed V and J ends, which lost 5 bases and 4 bases, there was a span of 10 bases. CDR3 length equals 13 residues. CDR3: CATSAQAFYGYTF. The CDR3 DNA sequence: TGTGCCACCAGTGCCCAGGCCTTCTATGGCTACACCTTC.

CDR3 loop: CASRAGPVVNEQFF. The DNA for the CDR3 is TGTGCCAGCAGAGCGGGACCAGTAGTAAATGAGCAGTTCTTC. V and J are TRBV2 and TRBJ2-1; 7 bases fit TRBD2. Germline lookup yields CDR1 SNHLY and CDR2 FYNNEI. There are 14 residues in the CDR3. Trimming at V came to 6 bases and at J to 7 bases, leaving 9 bases not matched to a gene. Full variable domain (remainder filled in from reference TRBV2 and TRBJ2-1): EPEVTQTPSHQVTQMGQEVILRCVPISNHLYFYWYRQILGQKVEFLVSFYNNEISEKSEIFDDQFSVERPDGSNFTLKIRSTKLEDSAMYFCASRAGPVVNEQFFGPGTRLTVL.

This rearrangement joins TRBV7-9 to TRBJ2-7; TRBD1 matches at 8 bases. The germline V gene has CDR1 SEHNR and CDR2 FQNEAQ (reference sequence). V was pared by 4 bases and J by 0 bases, with 8 bases of the junction left unmatched. CDR3 length: 16 amino acids. For the CDR3, the DNA is TGTGCCAGCAGCTCGACAGGGGTAGGGACCTCCTACGAGCAGTACTTC. The encoded protein is CASSSTGVGTSYEQYF.

The table lists this clone with a count of one. The rearrangement links TRBV19 to TRBJ2-1, with TRBD2 as a possible D gene (7 bases). V gave up 5 bases and J gave up 2 bases, with 13 bases separating them. CDR3 size: 15 residues. Germline CDR1 is LNHDA and CDR2 is SQIVND (reference sequence). The CDR3 region is CASSPWGGPYNEQFF. The CDR3 bases are TGTGCCAGTAGTCCATGGGGGGGCCCCTACAATGAGCAGTTCTTC. Using reference TRBV19 and TRBJ2-1 for the parts outside the CDR3, the full variable domain is DGGITQSPKYLFRKEGQNVTLSCEQNLNHDAMYWYRQDPGQGLRLIYYSQIVNDFQKGDIAEGYSVSREKKESFPLTVTSAQKNPTAFYLCASSPWGGPYNEQFFGPGTRLTVL.

Only a few counts were recorded for this clone. The chain joins TRBV30 to TRBJ1-4; 9 bases map to TRBD1. Germline V lookup: CDR1 GTSNPN, CDR2 SVGIG (reference sequence). V trimming: 5 bases; J trimming: 14 bases; junction bases outside the gene matches: 12. This CDR3 has 13 amino acids. CDR3 nucleotides: TGTGCCTGGGGGACGGGACAGGGTAGTGGTCTGTTTTTT. Residues: CAWGTGQGSGLFF.

This clone has just a few counts. The chain couples TRBV29-1 to TRBJ2-5; TRBD2 aligns across 10 bases. Germline CDR1 SQVTM, CDR2 ANQGSEA. The CDR3 consists of 15 residues. With 2 bases clipped from V and 1 base from J, the junction kept 4 bases outside the gene matches. The CDR3, as DNA: TGCAGCGTTGAACCTAGCGGGGGACCCCAAGAGACCCAGTACTTC. This gives the protein CSVEPSGGPQETQYF.

This clone was observed a single time. The V and J genes are TRBV30 and TRBJ2-7; a weak D match, TRBD1 (6 bases). Trimming pared 0 bases from V and 3 bases from J, leaving 12 bases between. CDR1 is GTSNPN and CDR2 is SVGIG in the germline V gene (reference sequence). CDR3 size: 14 residues. In nucleotides, the CDR3 is TGTGCCTGGAGTGTAACCGGACAGCTCTACGAGCAGTACTTC. Protein product: CAWSVTGQLYEQYF.

This clone was recorded once. The gene calls are TRBV15 and TRBJ2-3; 13 nucleotides align to TRBD2. From germline, CDR1 is LNHNV and CDR2 YYDKDF (reference sequence). V dropped 3 bases and J dropped 0; count of bases not matched to a gene: 12. The CDR3 contains 20 residues. The chain's CDR3 is CATSSGRTSGGIPSTDTQYF. The CDR3 nucleotides are TGTGCCACCAGCAGTGGAAGGACTAGCGGGGGAATTCCTAGCACAGATACGCAGTATTTT.

The V gene is TRBV28, the J gene TRBJ1-6; 10 bases map to TRBD1. CDR3 length equals 15 residues. V lost 8 bases and J lost 8; bases outside the gene matches: 9. Per the germline V gene, CDR1 is MDHEN and CDR2 is SYDVKM. CDR3 region: CASEYRDRGYSPLHF. DNA of the CDR3: TGTGCCAGCGAATACCGGGACAGGGGATATTCACCCCTCCACTTT.

The rearrangement joins TRBV19 to TRBJ1-4, with 8 bases matching TRBD1. J was trimmed by 7 bases and V by 5 bases; bases with no gene match: 6. Looked up from germline, CDR1 is LNHDA and CDR2 is SQIVND (reference sequence). The CDR3 runs 14 residues. As DNA, the CDR3 is TGTGCCAGTAGTTCAACAGGGGGTGGTGAAAAACTGTTTTTT. This sequence encodes CASSSTGGGEKLFF.

The genes are TRBV30 and TRBJ2-5, with D possibly being TRBD1 (5 bases). V lost 0 bases and J lost 2, with 13 bases in between. Germline V gives CDR1 GTSNPN, CDR2 SVGIG (reference sequence). The CDR3 sequence is 15 residues long. The CDR3 reads CAWSVLMTVQETQYF. CDR3 coding DNA: TGTGCCTGGAGTGTACTTATGACAGTTCAAGAGACCCAGTACTTC.

This chain links TRBV14 with TRBJ2-7; tentative D call: TRBD2 (6 bases). Trimming took off 3 bases at V and 7 bases at J, with 16 bases between the two ends. The CDR3 loop spans 14 amino acids. Per germline, CDR1 SGHDN and CDR2 FVKESK. CDR3 residues: CASSHILPGGEQYF. The CDR3 nucleotides are TGTGCCAGCAGCCATATTCTTCCTGGGGGGGAGCAGTACTTC.

The genes are TRBV11-2 and TRBJ2-7; 7 bases map to TRBD1. CDR3 length equals 13 residues. V gave up 5 bases and J gave up 9 bases; unmatched junction bases: 10. From germline, CDR1 is SGHAT and CDR2 FQNNGV. The CDR3 DNA is TGTGCCAGCAGCGGGGACAGCATCCTCGGGCAGTACTTC. This sequence encodes CASSGDSILGQYF.

The chain is built from TRBV18 and TRBJ1-1; D call uncertain. Trimming stripped 1 base from V and 0 bases from J, with 9 bases between. The CDR3 runs to 15 residues. Germline-derived CDR1 and CDR2 are KGHSH and LQKENI. This CDR3 reads CASSPLAQMNTEAFF. Written as DNA, the CDR3 is TGTGCCAGCTCACCACTTGCCCAGATGAACACTGAAGCTTTCTTT.

V is TRBV5-1 and J is TRBJ2-2; no definite D call. This CDR3 has 14 amino acids. Trimming stripped 0 bases from V and 2 bases from J, with 5 bases between. Germline CDR1 reads SGHRS; CDR2 reads YFSETQ. CDR3 DNA sequence: TGCGCCAGCAGCTTGGACTACAACACCGGGGAGCTGTTTTTT. Translation: CASSLDYNTGELFF. The whole variable domain, remainder taken from reference TRBV5-1 and TRBJ2-2, is KAGVTQTPRYLIKTRGQQVTLSCSPISGHRSVSWYQQTPGQGLQFLFEYFSETQRNKGNFPGRFSGRQFSNSRSEMNVSTLELGDSALYLCASSLDYNTGELFFGEGSRLTVL.

The V call is TRBV7-2, the J call TRBJ1-3, with TRBD1 matching over 9 bases. Germline CDR1 is SGHTA and CDR2 is FQGNSA. The CDR3 is 15 residues long. Trimming cost V 6 bases and J 2 bases; bases outside gene matches: 5. DNA of the CDR3: TGTGCCAGCAGTCTGGACAGGGGTGCTGGAAACACCATATATTTT. Residues: CASSLDRGAGNTIYF.

The chain couples TRBV9 to TRBJ1-2; 9 bases agree with TRBD1. Trimming removed 3 bases from V and 5 bases from J; junction bases left unmatched: 11. The CDR3 length is 16 residues. Germline lookup yields CDR1 SGDLS and CDR2 YYNGEE. The CDR3 reads CASSASRTGDVYGYTF. The CDR3 bases are TGTGCCAGCAGCGCCTCCCGGACAGGGGACGTGTATGGCTACACCTTC. The variable domain in full, with the rest retrieved from reference TRBV9 and TRBJ1-2, is DSGVTQTPKHLITATGQRVTLRCSPRSGDLSVYWYQQSLDQGLQFLIQYYNGEERAKGNILERFSAQQFPDLHSELNLSSLELGDSALYFCASSASRTGDVYGYTFGSGTRLTVV.

The chain combines TRBV6-2 or TRBV6-3 with TRBJ1-4; D not certain. The ends were cut back, 6 bases at V and 0 bases at J, with 8 bases in the middle. The CDR3 covers 14 residues. Germline V CDR1 and CDR2: MNHEY, SVGEGT. The CDR3 reads CASSRHSTNEKLFF. CDR3 bases: TGTGCCAGCAGCCGACACTCAACTAATGAAAAACTGTTTTTT.

V gene TRBV2 combines with J gene TRBJ2-1, with no clear D. The V and J ends lost 0 bases and 2 bases respectively, with 11 bases between them. The CDR3 spans 16 residues. Per the germline V gene, CDR1 is SNHLY and CDR2 is FYNNEI. CDR3 nucleotides: TGTGCCAGCAGTGAAGCGCCCCCGGTGGCCTACAATGAGCAGTTCTTC. Its translation: CASSEAPPVAYNEQFF.

In this sample, this clone turned up once. The chain is built from TRBV19 and TRBJ1-5; D gene uncertain. V shed 7 bases and J shed 0 bases, with 16 bases lying between them. The CDR3 has 16 residues. Germline V CDR1 and CDR2: LNHDA, SQIVND (reference sequence). As DNA, the CDR3 is TGTGCCAGTAAGGTCGGAGTCAGTCGTAGCAATCAGCCCCAGCATTTT. Residues: CASKVGVSRSNQPQHF.

This clone was recorded a few times. This rearrangement joins TRBV5-5 to TRBJ1-3; tentatively, D is TRBD1 (6 bases). The CDR3 has 18 amino acids. Trimming cost V 1 base and J 0 bases, with 17 bases left between them. CDR1 is SGHKS, CDR2 YYEKEE, per germline (reference sequence). CDR3 bases: TGTGCCAGCAGCTTGAGAAGGACAGTCCTAAGCTCTGGAAACACCATATATTTT. Translation gives CASSLRRTVLSSGNTIYF.

This rearrangement joins TRBV2 to TRBJ1-4, with TRBD1 matching 7 bases. The CDR3 loop spans 14 amino acids. Trimming at V came to 6 bases and at J to 3 bases, leaving 4 bases not matched to a gene. The germline V gene encodes CDR1 SNHLY and CDR2 FYNNEI. CDR3: CASSTGTANEKLFF. CDR3 DNA: TGTGCCAGCAGCACCGGGACAGCTAATGAAAAACTGTTTTTT. Supplemented by reference TRBV2 and TRBJ1-4, the full variable domain reads EPEVTQTPSHQVTQMGQEVILRCVPISNHLYFYWYRQILGQKVEFLVSFYNNEISEKSEIFDDQFSVERPDGSNFTLKIRSTKLEDSAMYFCASSTGTANEKLFFGSGTQLSVL.

The rearrangement uses TRBV27 and TRBJ2-1, with D possibly being TRBD1 (6 bases). The CDR3 is 15 residues long. Per the germline V gene, CDR1 is MNHEY and CDR2 is SMNVEV (reference sequence). V was shortened by 6 bases and J by 5 bases, with 17 bases between the two germline ends. The CDR3 spells CASSPGTWDHNEQFF. In nucleotides, the CDR3 is TGTGCCAGCAGCCCCGGGACATGGGATCACAATGAGCAGTTCTTC.